This T cell receptor beta chain stems from a study of cytomegalovirus exposure and HLA in healthy donors (dated by TCRdb to 2017 to 2019). Background on the whole study: A later analysis indicated that the roughly 120 validation repertoires were generated on the platform also employed for the 720 or so repertoires of the first cohort. The study aimed to test whether signatures of past pathogen exposure could be identified by cataloging public T cell receptors. Besides the first cohort of 666 subjects, a separate validation cohort made up of 120 or so different subjects was used. To predict cytomegalovirus infection status, the study brought together high-throughput TCR immunosequencing, statistical association of individual TCRs with disease status, and machine learning.

Donors formed part of the validation cohort, which comprised 120 subjects and was distinct from the first cohort of 550 to 850 subjects. The library was generated by the immunoSEQ multiplex PCR assay. The study's own analysis went as follows. To diagnose cytomegalovirus status from the catalog of TCR beta chain sequences, a statistical classification framework was built. In its TCRdb copy, this immuneACCESS table keeps in-frame sequences only and misses some clones. Where compared with another copy, unresolved V genes explain less than half of these, and the others have no known cause. For V, J and clone size, that table is used; D and trimming come from the DNA. This sample is represented by about 330,000 clones; 86% of them were singletons. The ten biggest clones cover around 0.84% of the sample. Note on this clone: Its antigen remains unidentified. Base qualities were left out, and no much larger clone turns up one base away.

There are 14 amino acids in the CDR3, from cysteine to phenylalanine inclusive. Just the 42-base CDR3 DNA is kept, in frame starting at base 1. CDR1 and CDR2, looked up from the germline V gene, are SGHRS and YFSETQ. V lost 3 bases and J lost 6 bases; the stretch between them is 15 bases long. The investigation overall reported the following: The study listed around 160 TCR beta chains as associated with cytomegalovirus. It was suggested by the authors that the approach could potentially be generalized to other disease states and immunological phenotypes. Of the cluster scores, 85% to 95% were above 0 in a later analysis, which found that TCRs clustered in the first cohort also tended to co-occur in the 110 or so validation repertoires. In vitro tests confirmed that three of the cytomegalovirus-associated TCR beta chains recognize cytomegalovirus antigens. The validation cohort had no HLA typing available for a later analysis, so co-occurrence within that cohort was assessed over all 130 or so repertoires. The classifier was reported to diagnose cytomegalovirus status with high specificity and sensitivity in both the original cohort and the validation cohort. Most TCR sequences were observed very rarely across donors, whereas some public TCRs were present in many individuals.

Sequenced input: PBMCs. The TCR was taken from a woman between 18 and 30 years old in good health and CMV-seronegative. The sequence joins TRBV5-1 to TRBJ1-2; TRBD1 is a weak D gene call, 5 bases matching. The CDR3 region reads CASSSQGGIDGYTF. In nucleotides, the sequence is TGCGCCAGCAGCTCCCAGGGAGGGATCGATGGCTACACCTTC.